A selection of T cell receptor beta chains follows, all from one sample in a study of shared clonotypes between healthy human individuals. Data came from immunoSEQ multiplex PCR; TCRdb stores just in-frame clones and leaves some out. This sample has about 800,000 clones, with about 96% found just once. The sample taken for sequencing was naive CD8+ T cells sorted from blood. The receptors stem from a man aged 30-40 years in good health. The CDR3 runs from the conserved cysteine through the conserved F or W. A D gene is named only where the DNA matches it firmly. Only part of the rows carry a size: once, few, many, or a class if the clone is expanded.

J	D	V	size	length	DNA	CDR3
TRBJ2-7	-	TRBV27	-	12	TGTGCCAGCAGTTCAGGGTATAACGAGCAGTACTTC	CASSSGYNEQYF
TRBJ2-2	TRBD2	TRBV10-3	-	15	TGTGCCATCAGTGAAAGACTAGCGGGAGCCGGGGAGCTGTTTTTT	CAISERLAGAGELFF
TRBJ1-2	-	TRBV28	-	14	TGTGCCAGCAGTAAAAGTAGGGGTAACTATGGCTACACCTTC	CASSKSRGNYGYTF
TRBJ2-2	TRBD2	TRBV27	-	14	TGTGCCAGCAAAACCGGACTAGCTATGGGGGAGCTGTTTTTT	CASKTGLAMGELFF
TRBJ2-7	TRBD2	TRBV19	-	17	TGTGCCAGTAGCACCGAAACTAGCGGGCGGATGCCCTACGAGCAGTACTTC	CASSTETSGRMPYEQYF
TRBJ2-7	TRBD2	TRBV11-3	-	14	TGTGCCAGCAGCCATACGGCGGGGGGCTACGAGCAGTACTTC	CASSHTAGGYEQYF
TRBJ2-7	-	TRBV27	-	14	TGTGCCAGCAGTTTCTCGGGCCGTTCCTACGAGCAGTACTTC	CASSFSGRSYEQYF
TRBJ2-2	TRBD1	TRBV11-2	once	15	TGTGCCAGCAGGAAGACAGGGAGACCGCCCGGGGAGCTGTTTTTT	CASRKTGRPPGELFF
TRBJ2-7	-	TRBV7-2	-	14	TGTGCCAGCAGCTTAGCTACGGATTGGTCCGAGCAGTACTTC	CASSLATDWSEQYF
TRBJ1-1	-	TRBV5-4	once	15	TGTGCCAGCAGCTTGCGAACTACCAGCGGCACTGAAGCTTTCTTT	CASSLRTTSGTEAFF
TRBJ2-3	-	TRBV21-1	-	16	TGTGCCAGCACCCACACCGACGAAGTCCTGACAGATACGCAGTATTTT	CASTHTDEVLTDTQYF
TRBJ2-3	TRBD1	TRBV27	-	13	TGTGCCAGCAGTCTGGGACAGCTTGATACGCAGTATTTT	CASSLGQLDTQYF
TRBJ2-7	-	TRBV6-1	-	12	TGTGCCAGCATACAGGGGGGGTACGAGCAGTACTTC	CASIQGGYEQYF
TRBJ2-7	-	TRBV4-1	-	14	TGCGCCAGCAGCCAAGTAGGGGGTTACTACGAGCAGTACTTC	CASSQVGGYYEQYF
TRBJ2-7	TRBD1	TRBV18	-	17	TGTGCCAGCTCATATTCTTCGTCGACAGGGGGGAACTACGAGCAGTACTTC	CASSYSSSTGGNYEQYF
TRBJ1-2	-	TRBV5-6	-	14	TGTGCCAGCAGCAAGGAGGGACGCCACTATGGCTACACCTTC	CASSKEGRHYGYTF
TRBJ2-1	TRBD2	TRBV4-1	-	17	TGCGCCAGCAGCCAAGACCTCACTAGCGGGGCGTACAATGAGCAGTTCTTC	CASSQDLTSGAYNEQFF
TRBJ2-1	TRBD2	TRBV9	-	14	TGTGCCAGCAGCGCGCCCGGGACTAGGAATGAGCAGTTCTTC	CASSAPGTRNEQFF
TRBJ2-1	-	TRBV27	-	14	TGTGCCAGCAGTTTATCGTACCAGGGAAATGAGCAGTTCTTC	CASSLSYQGNEQFF
TRBJ2-1	-	TRBV20-1	once	9	TGCAGTGCACCTAATGAGCAGTTCTTC	CSAPNEQFF
TRBJ2-4	TRBD2	TRBV5-5	-	17	TGTGCCAGCAGCGGAGGGACTAGCGGGACAGCCAAAAACATTCAGTACTTC	CASSGGTSGTAKNIQYF
TRBJ2-6	-	TRBV28	-	15	TGTGCCAGCAGTTTATCGGGCTCTGGGGCCAACGTCCTGACTTTC	CASSLSGSGANVLTF
TRBJ2-1	-	TRBV9	-	16	TGTGCCAGCAGCGTAGGAATTTTAGATCCCTACAATGAGCAGTTCTTC	CASSVGILDPYNEQFF
TRBJ2-1	-	TRBV6-1	-	12	TGTGCCAGCAGTGAAGGGCGCGATGAGCAGTTCTTC	CASSEGRDEQFF
TRBJ2-7	-	TRBV6-5	-	15	TGTGCCAGCAGTTACTCGAAACACAGGGTCTACGAGCAGTACTTC	CASSYSKHRVYEQYF
TRBJ1-1	-	TRBV5-1	-	14	TGCGCCAGCAGCTTCTATCGTCAGGGCACTGAAGCTTTCTTT	CASSFYRQGTEAFF
TRBJ1-1	-	TRBV28	-	20	TGTGCCAGCAGTATAAGGGCGGGGGGAAGGTTGCCGGAAACGAACACTGAAGCTTTCTTT	CASSIRAGGRLPETNTEAFF
TRBJ1-2	-	TRBV29-1	-	14	TGCAGCGCCCTAGCGGCCCTGGACGGATATGGCTACACCTTC	CSALAALDGYGYTF
TRBJ2-2	-	TRBV5-1	-	18	TGCGCCAGCAGCTTGTACCACCTCGGGGGAGGCGGCACCGGGGAGCTGTTTTTT	CASSLYHLGGGGTGELFF
TRBJ2-7	TRBD1	TRBV29-1	-	12	TGCAGCGTTTCAGGGGGTGACTACGAGCAGTACTTC	CSVSGGDYEQYF
TRBJ2-7	-	TRBV28	-	14	TGTGCCAGCAGTCCGCGACAGGCATCCTACGAGCAGTACTTC	CASSPRQASYEQYF
TRBJ2-5	TRBD2	TRBV7-9	-	16	TGTGCCAGCAGCTTAACGGGACTAGCGGGGCAAGAGACCCAGTACTTC	CASSLTGLAGQETQYF
TRBJ2-1	TRBD2	TRBV27	once	16	TGTGCCAGCAGTCACTCCCCGGCGGGAGGGCCAGTTGAGCAGTTCTTC	CASSHSPAGGPVEQFF
TRBJ1-5	-	TRBV4-1	-	16	TGCGCCAGCAGCCACCGGGACGTGAATAGCAATCAGCCCCAGCATTTT	CASSHRDVNSNQPQHF
TRBJ2-1	-	TRBV11-2	once	17	TGTGCCAGCAGCTTAGATCATAGACAGTCAACCTACAATGAGCAGTTCTTC	CASSLDHRQSTYNEQFF
TRBJ2-7	-	TRBV7-9	few	13	TGTGCCAGCGAGACAGGAAGCTCCTACGAGCAGTACTTC	CASETGSSYEQYF
TRBJ2-7	-	TRBV2	-	14	TGTGCCAGCATGCGCGGTAGATACTCCTACGAGCAGTACTTC	CASMRGRYSYEQYF
TRBJ2-7	TRBD1	TRBV5-1	-	14	TGCGCCAGCAGCGTGGGACAGGGGGCGGACGAGCAGTACTTC	CASSVGQGADEQYF
TRBJ1-2	TRBD1	TRBV10-3	-	17	TGTGCCATCAATAACCAGGACAGGGGGGACCGGGACTATGGCTACACCTTC	CAINNQDRGDRDYGYTF
TRBJ2-7	-	TRBV10-1	-	16	TGCGCCAGCAGTGAGTCTGTTTTGGGAGCTCACTACGAGCAGTACTTC	CASSESVLGAHYEQYF
TRBJ2-7	TRBD2	TRBV7-9	-	16	TGTGCCAGCAGCTTTTCCGGCGGGAGTCCTACGTACGAGCAGTACTTC	CASSFSGGSPTYEQYF
TRBJ2-1	TRBD2	TRBV7-9	-	16	TGTGCCAGCAGCTTGCGCCGGGCTAGCGGGAAAGTGGGGCAGTTCTTC	CASSLRRASGKVGQFF